This is a list of T cell receptor beta chains from one sample in a study of T-cell memory formation after mild COVID-19. Each CDR3 protein is one row after TCRdb ran MiXCR on the 5' RACE reads. The data contain 400,000 to 500,000 distinct CDR3 sequences, approximately 25% of them seen just once; the ten biggest clones take up around 9%. The sequenced sample was PBMCs or a T cell subset sorted from them (not recorded which). These receptors all stem from an adult woman who had mild COVID-19 (a few samples of this study predate the infection). Cell type and time point are not known. The CDR3 runs from the conserved cysteine through the conserved F or W. The D gene is left open where the match is weak. Clone size is stated in some rows and not others, as once, few, many or a class when expanded.

cdr3_length	j_call	clone_size	v_call	d_call	cdr3_nt	cdr3_aa
14	TRBJ1-1	NA	TRBV4-1	NA	TGCGCCAGCAGCCAGTTGACATTTAACACTGAAGCTTTCTTT	CASSQLTFNTEAFF
13	TRBJ2-3	NA	TRBV7-6	TRBD2	TGTGCCAGCAGGCTGGGAGGGACAGATACGCAGTATTTT	CASRLGGTDTQYF
13	TRBJ2-2	few	TRBV6-5	NA	TGTGCCACCAGCGATGTGTTCACCGGGGAGCTGTTTTTT	CATSDVFTGELFF
13	TRBJ2-5	NA	TRBV5-1	NA	TGCGCCAGCAGCTCGGAAGGGCGCGAGACCCAGTACTTC	CASSSEGRETQYF
16	TRBJ2-7	NA	TRBV7-6	NA	TGTGCCAGCAGCTTAGGGAATCAAGGAGTTACCTACGAGCAGTACTTC	CASSLGNQGVTYEQYF
12	TRBJ2-3	NA	TRBV30	NA	TGTGCCTGGAATCGTGATACAGATACGCAGTATTTT	CAWNRDTDTQYF
15	TRBJ2-5	NA	TRBV12-3/TRBV12-4	TRBD1	TGTGCCAGCAGCCCGGACAGGCCGTACCAAGAGACCCAGTACTTC	CASSPDRPYQETQYF
13	TRBJ2-3	NA	TRBV20-1	TRBD1	TGCAGTGCCCCGGGACAGGGGGGTGATACGCAGTATTTT	CSAPGQGGDTQYF
15	TRBJ2-2	NA	TRBV12-3/TRBV12-4	NA	TGTGCCAGCAGTAGGAACAGGGTTAACACCGGGGAGCTGTTTTTT	CASSRNRVNTGELFF
16	TRBJ1-5	few	TRBV5-5	NA	TGTGCCAGCAGCTTGGAATCTCGGGACATATATCAGCCCCAGCATTTT	CASSLESRDIYQPQHF
17	TRBJ1-6	once	TRBV30	TRBD1	TGTGCCTGGAGTCGGGACAGGTTGGGCTCCTATAATTCACCCCTCCACTTT	CAWSRDRLGSYNSPLHF
16	TRBJ2-7	few	TRBV21-1	NA	TGTGCCAGCAGCAAAACGGGACAGGGCGGGCTTGACGAGCAGTACTTC	CASSKTGQGGLDEQYF
14	TRBJ2-5	few	TRBV7-8	NA	TGTGCCAGCAGCTTAGGGGCGGGACGGGAGACCCAGTACTTC	CASSLGAGRETQYF
13	TRBJ2-1	few	TRBV12-3/TRBV12-4	TRBD1	TGTGCCAGCAGTTTAGGCGCAGGGGGTGAGCAGTTCTTC	CASSLGAGGEQFF
12	TRBJ2-5	few	TRBV30	TRBD1	TGTGCCTGGAGTCCTTCTAGGGACAGGCAGTCCTTC	CAWSPSRDRQSF
15	TRBJ2-1	few	TRBV7-2	NA	TGTGCCAGCAGCTCGGGCGGGCACTCCTACAATGAGCAGTTCTTC	CASSSGGHSYNEQFF
17	TRBJ2-7	once	TRBV14	NA	TGTGCCAGCAGCCAAGGACAGGCTAGACTCCGAGCCTACGAGCAGTACTTC	CASSQGQARLRAYEQYF
17	TRBJ2-5	few	TRBV5-1	TRBD1	TGCGCCAGCAGCACGGACCGCCGGCCAGGGGGCGGCGAGACCCAGTACTTC	CASSTDRRPGGGETQYF
14	TRBJ2-2	few	TRBV27	NA	TGTGCCAGCAAGGGGACGGTCAACACCGGGGAGCTGTTTTTT	CASKGTVNTGELFF
13	TRBJ2-5	few	TRBV10-3	TRBD2	TGTGCCATCAGTGCAGCGGGACAAGAGACCCAGTACTTC	CAISAAGQETQYF
13	TRBJ2-7	few	TRBV30	NA	TGTGCCTGGAGCGGGGGTTACTCCTACGAGCAGTACTTC	CAWSGGYSYEQYF
15	TRBJ2-5	few	TRBV7-2	NA	TGTGCCAGCAGCTTTGCGGGAAATGCCAAAGAGACCCAGTACTTC	CASSFAGNAKETQYF
16	TRBJ2-2	few	TRBV29-1	TRBD1	TGCAGCGTTGAAGATGCCGGACAGGGAGGCACCGGGGAGCTGTTTTTT	CSVEDAGQGGTGELFF
16	TRBJ1-4	NA	TRBV20-1	NA	TGCAGTGCTAGAGGCCCCGTTAAGGAGGAGAATGAAAAACTGTTTTTT	CSARGPVKEENEKLFF
16	TRBJ2-3	NA	TRBV7-6	TRBD1	TGTGACAGCAGCCCGAGACAGGGTACGGGCACAGATACGCAGTATTTT	CDSSPRQGTGTDTQYF
14	TRBJ2-5	NA	TRBV5-1	TRBD2	TGCGCCAGCAGCTTGGAGGGGTCGGGGGGGACCCAGTACTTC	CASSLEGSGGTQYF
17	TRBJ1-5	NA	TRBV10-3	TRBD1	TGTGCCATCAGTGAGTCCCCAGGGGGGTATAGCAATCAGCCCCAGCATTTT	CAISESPGGYSNQPQHF
15	TRBJ2-3	NA	TRBV5-1	NA	TGCGCCAGCAGCTTTAAGGGGGGGGCCACAGATACGCAGTATTTT	CASSFKGGATDTQYF
14	TRBJ2-7	NA	TRBV7-8	NA	TGTGCCAGCAGCTTAGCAGGGTTGAACTACGAGCAGTACTTC	CASSLAGLNYEQYF
16	TRBJ2-2	NA	TRBV28	TRBD2	TGTGCCAGCAGTTGGGGACTAGCGGGATATACCGGGGAGCTGTTTTTT	CASSWGLAGYTGELFF
15	TRBJ2-5	few	TRBV5-5	TRBD1	TGTGCCAGCAGCTTCGGACAGGGGGCTCAAGAGACCCAGTACTTC	CASSFGQGAQETQYF